This T cell receptor beta chain was identified during a study of cytomegalovirus exposure and HLA in healthy donors. Concerning this clone itself: Its antigen is currently unknown.

Whole-study results and caveats: Among TCR beta chains, those listed as cytomegalovirus-associated numbered more than 150. Researchers reported in a later analysis that a missense DCLRE1C variant was tied to TCR beta V- and J-gene trimming. Later, an analysis found that common viral pathogens appeared to be linked with several of the most significant clusters.

PCR was performed using 60 Vbeta and 13 Jbeta primers. Here immunoSEQ multiplex PCR was the method, and the copy in TCRdb shows in-frame clones only, minus some. The table lists about 160,000 clones, 77% of them singletons. Germline assignment: CDR1 SGHTA and CDR2 FQGNSA. This CDR3 has 16 residues. V gave up 5 bases and J gave up 0 bases, with 14 bases separating them. V and J are TRBV7-2 and TRBJ2-1, with D possibly matching TRBD2 (5 bases). Sequenced material: PBMCs. The sequence derives from a man aged 45-65 years in good health and CMV-seropositive. CDR3 region: CASSLSAVSSYNEQFF. The DNA of the CDR3 is TGTGCCAGCAGCCTTAGCGCTGTCAGCTCCTACAATGAGCAGTTCTTC.